Following are 13 T cell receptor beta chains from one sample sequenced in a study of chronic HIV infection and antiretroviral therapy. TCRdb used MiXCR to reprocess the 5' RACE reads, holding one entry per CDR3 protein. This table holds around 30,000 distinct CDR3 sequences, about 9.6% found once. The sequencing input was peripheral blood. The receptors originated from an adult who had HIV and had not received antiretroviral therapy, or was an uninfected healthy control (not recorded which).

This clonotype showed up many times. The V call is TRBV6-6, the J call TRBJ2-7, with 7 bases that match TRBD1. The germline gives CDR1 MNHNY, CDR2 SVGAGI (reference sequence). Trimming cost V 6 bases and J 2 bases; bases outside gene matches: 7. The CDR3 contains 14 residues. The CDR3 region has the DNA TGTGCCAGCAGCCCGACAGGGATCACCTACGAGCAGTACTTC. Protein sequence: CASSPTGITYEQYF.

The table lists this clonotype with a few counts. The gene calls are TRBV11-2 and TRBJ2-1; 9 bases fit TRBD2. The J segment lost 0 bases and the V segment lost 5 bases, leaving 11 bases of the junction unmatched. This CDR3 is built from 18 residues. Germline assignment: CDR1 SGHAT and CDR2 FQNNGV. The CDR3 spells CASSPLLSAGGSYNEQFF. CDR3 in DNA: TGTGCCAGCAGCCCCCTCTTGTCAGCGGGAGGCTCCTACAATGAGCAGTTCTTC.

Many counts were recorded for this clonotype. The genes are TRBV14 and TRBJ2-1, with 7 nucleotides matching TRBD2. CDR1 is SGHDN and CDR2 is FVKESK in the germline V gene. This CDR3 has 13 residues. The trim removed 4 bases at V and 8 bases at J, leaving 5 bases unmatched. CDR3 in amino acids: CASSPGLVHEQFF. The CDR3, as DNA: TGTGCCAGCAGCCCCGGACTAGTTCATGAGCAGTTCTTC.

This clonotype was detected only a few times. The V and J genes are TRBV6-2 or TRBV6-3 and TRBJ2-7, with TRBD1 as a possible D gene (6 bases). Germline loops: CDR1 MNHEY, CDR2 SVGEGT. Trimming left V 2 bases short and J 1 base short, with 9 bases between. The CDR3 spans 14 residues. The CDR3: CASSYAGVSYEQYF. For the CDR3, the DNA is TGTGCCAGCAGTTACGCAGGGGTGTCCTACGAGCAGTACTTC.

This chain joins TRBV6-4 and TRBJ2-3, with 11 bases aligning to TRBD1. Trimming at V came to 6 bases and at J to 1 base, leaving 3 bases not matched to a gene. This CDR3 has 15 residues. Per germline, CDR1 MRHNA and CDR2 SNTAGT. CDR3 in amino acids: CASSRTGGGTDTQYF. The CDR3 DNA is TGTGCCAGCAGCCGGACAGGGGGCGGCACAGATACGCAGTATTTT.

This clonotype was observed many times. The chain combines TRBV27 with TRBJ2-1; D tentatively reads TRBD1 or TRBD2 (7 bases each). Germline V lookup: CDR1 MNHEY, CDR2 SMNVEV (reference sequence). CDR3 length: 16 amino acids. The V and J ends lost 5 bases and 9 bases respectively, with 23 bases between them. The DNA of the CDR3 is TGTGCCAGCAGTGACGACCCGGGGAGGGGGCCCCCTGAGCAGTTCTTC. Translation gives CASSDDPGRGPPEQFF.

This clonotype appeared a few times. The CDR3 DNA sequence: TGCAGTGCCGCGCATCCCGGCCTCTACGAGCAGTACTTC. Protein product: CSAAHPGLYEQYF. The chain couples TRBV20-1 to TRBJ2-7; unclear D gene. The CDR3 sequence is 13 residues long. Trimming removed 6 bases at V and 3 bases at J, with 15 bases between. Germline V gives CDR1 DFQATT, CDR2 SNEGSKA (reference sequence).

This clonotype has ten or more counts. The genes are TRBV5-4 and TRBJ1-1; D is perhaps TRBD1 (5 bases). The germline V and J ends were trimmed by 4 bases and 1 base, with 11 bases remaining between them. This CDR3 has 14 residues. The germline CDR1 and CDR2 sequences are SGHNT and YYREEE (reference sequence). The CDR3 DNA reads as TGTGCCAGCAGCCTGGGACCTGCGAACACTGAAGCTTTCTTT. This sequence encodes CASSLGPANTEAFF.

In its sample, this clonotype was seen many times. The V and J genes are TRBV29-1 and TRBJ2-3; D perhaps matches TRBD1 (6 bases). V was trimmed by 6 bases and J by 4 bases, leaving 14 bases between them. The CDR3 extends over 13 amino acids. The germline V gene encodes CDR1 SQVTM and CDR2 ANQGSEA. The CDR3 loop is CSVQGILADTQYF. In DNA form, the CDR3 reads TGCAGCGTCCAGGGGATCTTAGCAGATACGCAGTATTTT.

This clonotype was counted ten times or more. The chain recombines TRBV29-1 with TRBJ1-1; 9 bases align to TRBD1. J was trimmed by 1 base and V by 8 bases; bases with no gene match: 8. Germline V gene lookup returns CDR1 SQVTM and CDR2 ANQGSEA. CDR3 length: 14 amino acids. The CDR3 loop is CSTGTGLANTEAFF. In DNA, the CDR3 is TGCAGCACCGGGACAGGGCTAGCGAACACTGAAGCTTTCTTT.

The chain joins TRBV29-1 to TRBJ2-1; the D is unclear. Germline V CDR1 and CDR2: SQVTM, ANQGSEA. CDR3 length equals 14 residues. Trimming took off 6 bases at V and 7 bases at J, with 19 bases between the two ends. The CDR3 nucleotides are TGCAGCGTCCCCACAAGTCCATCTTTGAATGAGCAGTTCTTC. Protein sequence: CSVPTSPSLNEQFF.

The J gene is TRBJ2-3, the V gene TRBV6-1; 9 positions match TRBD1. The germline gives CDR1 MNHNS, CDR2 SASEGT. The CDR3 sequence is 14 residues long. The V and J ends lost 1 base and 6 bases, in that order; junction bases with no gene match: 2. The CDR3 loop is CASSEGGTGDTQYF. DNA for the CDR3: TGTGCCAGCAGTGAAGGGGGGACAGGGGATACGCAGTATTTT.

The J gene is TRBJ1-2, the V gene TRBV29-1; maybe TRBD1 (5 bases). Germline-derived CDR1 and CDR2 are SQVTM and ANQGSEA. V gave up 4 bases and J gave up 3 bases, with 21 bases separating them. This CDR3 spans 16 amino acids. CDR3 in amino acids: CSVVGQGAGAHYGYTF. For the CDR3, the DNA is TGCAGCGTTGTGGGTCAAGGGGCAGGAGCCCACTATGGCTACACCTTC.